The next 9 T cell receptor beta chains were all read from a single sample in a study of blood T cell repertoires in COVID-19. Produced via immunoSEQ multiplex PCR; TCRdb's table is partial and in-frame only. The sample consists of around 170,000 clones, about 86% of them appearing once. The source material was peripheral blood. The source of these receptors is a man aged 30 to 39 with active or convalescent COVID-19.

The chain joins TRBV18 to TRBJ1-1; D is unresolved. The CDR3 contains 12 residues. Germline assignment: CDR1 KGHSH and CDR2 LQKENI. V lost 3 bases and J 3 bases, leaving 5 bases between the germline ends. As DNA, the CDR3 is TGTGCCAGCTCACCTACAGACACTGAAGCTTTCTTT. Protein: CASSPTDTEAFF.

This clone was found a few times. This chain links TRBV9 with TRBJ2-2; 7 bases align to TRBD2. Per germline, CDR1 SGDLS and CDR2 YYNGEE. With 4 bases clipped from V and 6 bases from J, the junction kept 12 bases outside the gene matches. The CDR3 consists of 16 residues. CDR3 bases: TGTGCCAGCAGCCCACCCCAGCGGGGCCGGGCCGGGGAGCTGTTTTTT. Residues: CASSPPQRGRAGELFF.

Here the CDR3 DNA reads TGTGCCAGCAGTTCCCCGGGACAGACTAATTCACCCCTCCACTTT. It is translated as CASSSPGQTNSPLHF. The V and J genes are TRBV27 and TRBJ1-6; TRBD1 matches at 7 bases. Germline trimming cut 4 bases from V and 6 bases from J; bases unmatched to any gene: 6. CDR1 is MNHEY and CDR2 is SMNVEV in the germline V gene (reference sequence). This CDR3 comprises 15 residues.

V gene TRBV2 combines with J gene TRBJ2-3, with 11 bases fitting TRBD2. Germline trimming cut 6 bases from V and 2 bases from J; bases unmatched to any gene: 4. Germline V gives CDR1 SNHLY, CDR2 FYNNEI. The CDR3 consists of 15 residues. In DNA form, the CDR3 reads TGTGCCAGCAGCGGGACTAGCGGACCCACAGATACGCAGTATTTT. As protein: CASSGTSGPTDTQYF. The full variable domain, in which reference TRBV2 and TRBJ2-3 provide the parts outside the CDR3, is EPEVTQTPSHQVTQMGQEVILRCVPISNHLYFYWYRQILGQKVEFLVSFYNNEISEKSEIFDDQFSVERPDGSNFTLKIRSTKLEDSAMYFCASSGTSGPTDTQYFGPGTRLTVL.

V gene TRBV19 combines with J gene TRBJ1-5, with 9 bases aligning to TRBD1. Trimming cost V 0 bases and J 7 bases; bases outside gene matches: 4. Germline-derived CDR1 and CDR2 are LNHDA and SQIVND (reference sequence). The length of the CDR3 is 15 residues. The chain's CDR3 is CASSIETGGGQPQHF. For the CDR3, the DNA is TGTGCCAGTAGTATAGAGACAGGGGGAGGACAGCCCCAGCATTTT.

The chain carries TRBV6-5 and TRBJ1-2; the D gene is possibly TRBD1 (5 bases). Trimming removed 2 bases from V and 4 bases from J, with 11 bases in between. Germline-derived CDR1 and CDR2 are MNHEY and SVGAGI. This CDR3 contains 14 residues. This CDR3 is CASSYGQGGYGYTF. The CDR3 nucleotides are TGTGCCAGCAGTTACGGGCAGGGTGGCTATGGCTACACCTTC.

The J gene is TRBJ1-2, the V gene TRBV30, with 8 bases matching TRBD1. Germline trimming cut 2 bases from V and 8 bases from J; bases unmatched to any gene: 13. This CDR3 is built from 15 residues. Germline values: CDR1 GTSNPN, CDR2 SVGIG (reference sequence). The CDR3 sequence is CAWSYHNSDREGYTF. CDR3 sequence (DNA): TGTGCCTGGAGTTATCATAACTCGGACAGGGAGGGCTACACCTTC.

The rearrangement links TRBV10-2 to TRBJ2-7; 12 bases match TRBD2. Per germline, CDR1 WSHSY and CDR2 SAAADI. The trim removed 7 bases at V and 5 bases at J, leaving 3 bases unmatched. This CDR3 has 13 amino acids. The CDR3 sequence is CASTSGRANEQYF. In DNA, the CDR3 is TGCGCCAGCACTAGCGGGAGGGCCAACGAGCAGTACTTC.

CDR3 nucleotide sequence: TGTGCCAGCAGTTACTGGAGCTCTGGAAACACCATATATTTT. It translates to CASSYWSSGNTIYF. The chain couples TRBV6-2 or TRBV6-3 to TRBJ1-3; D not certain. With 1 base removed from V and 0 bases from J, the gap between germline ends came to 4 bases. The length of the CDR3 is 14 residues. CDR1 and CDR2 (germline): MNHEY, SVGEGT.